The 17 T cell receptor beta chains given below trace back to one sample, sequenced in a study of cytomegalovirus exposure and HLA in healthy donors. PCR was performed using 60 Vbeta and 13 Jbeta primers. Produced via immunoSEQ multiplex PCR; TCRdb's table is partial and in-frame only. The sample includes approximately 100,000 clones, 60% to 80% seen only once; the top ten take 0.6% to 1%. The sample taken for sequencing was PBMCs. All receptors derive from a boy aged 5 to 17 in good health and CMV-seronegative.

The table lists this clone with a few counts. This chain connects TRBV6-6 to TRBJ1-5, with a weak D call TRBD1 (6 bases). This CDR3 is 16 amino acids long. Germline-derived CDR1 and CDR2 are MNHNY and SVGAGI (reference sequence). Trimming stripped 5 bases from V and 7 bases from J, with 21 bases between. The CDR3 DNA sequence: TGTGCCAGCAGTCGCCGCGACCAGGGGTCTGAACAGCCCCAGCATTTT. Amino acid sequence: CASSRRDQGSEQPQHF.

The V call is TRBV5-1, the J call TRBJ2-5, with 8 nucleotides matching TRBD2. The V segment lost 5 bases and the J segment 5 bases; nucleotides outside the gene matches: 11. Germline values: CDR1 SGHRS, CDR2 YFSETQ. CDR3 size: 15 residues. CDR3 sequence (DNA): TGCGCCAGCAGGGGCCTTGCGGGAGGTGGGGAGACCCAGTACTTC. Translating gives CASRGLAGGGETQYF.

CDR3: CASSILAGGPPGELFF. DNA for the CDR3: TGTGCCAGCAGCATTTTAGCGGGGGGGCCCCCCGGGGAGCTGTTTTTT. The rearrangement links TRBV7-3 to TRBJ2-2; 11 bases fit TRBD2. The CDR3 consists of 16 residues. From germline, CDR1 is SGHTA and CDR2 FQGTGA. The J segment lost 6 bases and the V segment lost 5 bases, leaving 8 bases of the junction unmatched.

The genes are TRBV27 and TRBJ2-3, with 10 bases aligning to TRBD2. In germline, CDR1 is MNHEY, CDR2 SMNVEV (reference sequence). The CDR3 runs to 15 residues. V was clipped by 10 bases and J by 1 base; unmatched bases: 8. In nucleotides, the CDR3 is TGTGCCACCTCTAGCGGGAGCGGAGGCACAGATACGCAGTATTTT. This sequence encodes CATSSGSGGTDTQYF.

In its sample, this clone was seen a few times. The chain employs TRBV25-1 and TRBJ1-1; TRBD1 matches 12 bases. Germline loops: CDR1 MGHDK, CDR2 SYGVNS. Losses at the gene ends were 6 bases for V and 3 bases for J; bases not matched to a gene: 5. This CDR3 spans 15 amino acids. DNA of the CDR3: TGTGCCAGCAGGGGGACAGGGGGCAGGGACACTGAAGCTTTCTTT. It codes for CASRGTGGRDTEAFF. Drawing the rest from reference TRBV25-1 and TRBJ1-1, the complete variable domain is EADIYQTPRYLVIGTGKKITLECSQTMGHDKMYWYQQDPGMELHLIHYSYGVNSTEKGDLSSESTVSRIRTEHFPLTLESARPSHTSQYLCASRGTGGRDTEAFFGQGTRLTVV.

V gene TRBV30 combines with J gene TRBJ2-3, with D perhaps TRBD1 (5 bases). V shed 4 bases and J shed 2 bases, with 16 bases lying between them. There are 15 residues in the CDR3. CDR1 is GTSNPN and CDR2 is SVGIG in the germline V gene (reference sequence). This chain's CDR3 is CAWNKFSTVTDTQYF. Written as DNA, the CDR3 is TGTGCCTGGAATAAGTTCTCGACAGTCACAGATACGCAGTATTTT.

This rearrangement joins TRBV4-3 to TRBJ1-4; weak D call: TRBD1 (6 bases). Trimming removed 4 bases at V and 6 bases at J, with 15 bases between. The germline CDR1 and CDR2 sequences are LGHNA and YSLEER. The CDR3 runs to 15 residues. CDR3 amino acids: CASSRTTGRDEKLFF. Written as DNA, the CDR3 is TGCGCCAGCAGCCGAACGACAGGACGAGATGAAAAACTGTTTTTT.

This chain uses TRBV25-1 with TRBJ2-7; 7 nucleotides agree with TRBD2. This CDR3 has 14 residues. Germline CDR1 reads MGHDK; CDR2 reads SYGVNS. J was trimmed by 1 base and V by 5 bases; bases with no gene match: 5. The CDR3 coding sequence is TGTGCCAGCAGTCCCCTAGCGGATTCCTACGAGCAGTACTTC. Translated: CASSPLADSYEQYF.

The genes are TRBV5-6 and TRBJ2-5; D is possibly TRBD1 (5 bases). With 4 bases removed from V and 5 bases from J, the gap between germline ends came to 18 bases. The CDR3 runs to 15 residues. Germline CDR1 reads SGHDT; CDR2 reads YYEEEE. CDR3 nucleotide sequence: TGTGCCAGCAGCCTCTCAACCACAGGAGCGGAGACCCAGTACTTC. Protein product: CASSLSTTGAETQYF.

CDR3 loop: CASSQDWFGLANGELFF. In nucleotides, the CDR3 is TGCGCCAGCAGCCAAGATTGGTTTGGGCTAGCGAACGGGGAGCTGTTTTTT. This chain connects TRBV4-1 to TRBJ2-2; D is perhaps TRBD2 (6 bases). V dropped 0 bases and J dropped 7 bases, with 18 bases sitting between them. Germline CDR1 is MGHRA and CDR2 is YSYEKL. The CDR3 is 17 residues long.

The chain joins TRBV30 to TRBJ2-4; D is perhaps TRBD1 (5 bases). V was trimmed by 0 bases and J by 5 bases, leaving 11 bases between them. Germline V gene data show CDR1 as GTSNPN and CDR2 as SVGIG (reference sequence). The CDR3 extends over 14 amino acids. CDR3 in DNA: TGTGCCTGGAGTGTCTCAGGGATTCAAAACATTCAGTACTTC. It codes for CAWSVSGIQNIQYF.

The CDR3, as DNA: TGTGCCACCGGCCACCAGGGACAGTCGCTATATACGCAGTATTTT. Its protein product is CATGHQGQSLYTQYF. V usage is TRBV15 and J usage is TRBJ2-3, with 7 bases matching TRBD1. Germline V CDR1 and CDR2: LNHNV, YYDKDF (reference sequence). The CDR3 totals 15 residues. Trimming at V came to 8 bases and at J to 7 bases, leaving 15 bases not matched to a gene.

V and J are TRBV30 and TRBJ1-5; D is unresolved. The CDR3 has 14 amino acids. V was shortened by 2 bases and J by 5 bases, with 13 bases between the two germline ends. Germline CDR1 GTSNPN, CDR2 SVGIG (reference sequence). The CDR3 loop is CAWSRRGFDQPQHF. CDR3 coding DNA: TGTGCCTGGAGTAGGCGAGGGTTCGATCAGCCCCAGCATTTT.

The chain has TRBV7-3 and TRBJ1-1; D is undetermined. The length of the CDR3 is 13 residues. Trimming pared 11 bases from V and 0 bases from J, leaving 13 bases between. From germline, CDR1 is SGHTA and CDR2 FQGTGA. For the CDR3, the DNA is TGTGCCTCCTCAACTCAAATGAACACTGAAGCTTTCTTT. Translation: CASSTQMNTEAFF.

V usage is TRBV19 and J usage is TRBJ1-2; no definite D call. V lost 8 bases and J lost 1, with 11 bases in between. CDR1 and CDR2 (germline): LNHDA, SQIVND (reference sequence). The CDR3 runs 13 residues. The chain's CDR3 is CASRTGNNYGYTF. CDR3 nucleotides: TGTGCCAGTCGGACCGGGAATAACTATGGCTACACCTTC.

The rearrangement links TRBV4-1 to TRBJ1-6, with TRBD1 matching over 7 bases. Germline V gives CDR1 MGHRA, CDR2 YSYEKL. After removal of 1 base from V and 7 bases from J, the junction contained 16 bases not matched to a gene. The CDR3 length is 19 residues. CDR3 protein: CASSQVLSWRAGGNSPLHF. The DNA for the CDR3 is TGCGCCAGCAGCCAAGTTCTCAGTTGGAGGGCAGGGGGGAATTCACCCCTCCACTTT.

V is TRBV5-8 and J is TRBJ2-7, with 9 bases identical to TRBD1. Germline lookup yields CDR1 SGHTS and CDR2 YDEGEE. The CDR3 is 16 amino acids. V lost 4 bases, J lost 0 bases, and 8 bases stayed unmatched. CDR3 sequence reads: CASSEAGTGNSYEQYF. Here the CDR3 DNA reads TGTGCCAGCAGCGAAGCCGGGACAGGGAACTCCTACGAGCAGTACTTC.